A single sample is the source of the 27 T cell receptor beta chains below, sequenced in a study of cytomegalovirus exposure and HLA in healthy donors. The PCR ran on 60 Vbeta and 13 Jbeta primers. Sequencing used immunoSEQ multiplex PCR; TCRdb keeps in-frame clones, though not all of them. The sample consists of 170,000 or so clones, about 79% of them appearing once. The specimen sequenced was PBMCs. The receptors derive from a man over 45 in good health and CMV-seropositive.

The rearrangement links TRBV18 to TRBJ2-5; weak D call: TRBD1 (5 bases). This CDR3 spans 15 amino acids. The V and J ends lost 1 base and 4 bases respectively, with 13 bases between them. Germline-derived CDR1 and CDR2 are KGHSH and LQKENI. DNA of the CDR3: TGTGCCAGCTCACCACAGAAGGGGTTGCGAGAGACCCAGTACTTC. Its translation: CASSPQKGLRETQYF.

The table lists this clone with a few counts. Other nucleotide sequences from this sample produce the same CDR3. The CDR3 is CASSLAGNSYEQYF. The CDR3 DNA reads as TGCGCCAGCAGCTTGGCGGGGAACTCCTACGAGCAGTACTTC. The chain links TRBV5-1 to TRBJ2-7, with a possible D match to TRBD2 (5 bases). Germline values: CDR1 SGHRS, CDR2 YFSETQ. This CDR3 is 14 amino acids long. Trimming pared 0 bases from V and 0 bases from J, leaving 7 bases between. The entire variable domain, with the rest obtained from reference TRBV5-1 and TRBJ2-7, is as follows: KAGVTQTPRYLIKTRGQQVTLSCSPISGHRSVSWYQQTPGQGLQFLFEYFSETQRNKGNFPGRFSGRQFSNSRSEMNVSTLELGDSALYLCASSLAGNSYEQYFGPGTRLTVT.

The chain joins TRBV19 to TRBJ1-1, with TRBD1 matching 12 bases. V lost 3 bases and J lost 10; bases outside the gene matches: 9. The CDR3 is 15 residues long. The germline CDR1 and CDR2 sequences are LNHDA and SQIVND (reference sequence). This chain's CDR3 is CASSIMGQGASGAFF. The CDR3 nucleotides are TGTGCCAGTAGTATTATGGGACAGGGGGCTTCAGGAGCTTTCTTT.

This rearrangement joins TRBV9 to TRBJ1-4; perhaps TRBD1 as D (5 bases). Germline CDR1 and CDR2: SGDLS and YYNGEE. The CDR3 runs to 15 residues. The V end was cut by 0 bases, the J end by 6 bases, with 12 bases between. The CDR3 DNA follows: TGTGCCAGCAGCGTAGCTGAGACGGGGGATGAAAAACTGTTTTTT. It yields the protein CASSVAETGDEKLFF.

In the case of this clone: In the same sample, other DNA sequences code for this CDR3. This chain uses TRBV9 with TRBJ2-3; a weak D match, TRBD2 (6 bases). The V and J ends lost 0 bases and 0 bases respectively, with 8 bases between them. The V gene's germline CDR1 is SGDLS and CDR2 YYNGEE. There are 15 residues in the CDR3. DNA for the CDR3: TGTGCCAGCAGCGTAGATGGGACTAGCACAGATACGCAGTATTTT. It codes for CASSVDGTSTDTQYF.

The V call is TRBV7-9, the J call TRBJ1-2, with D possibly being TRBD1 (5 bases). Trimming cost V 2 bases and J 4 bases, with 17 bases left between them. This CDR3 comprises 16 residues. The germline CDR1 and CDR2 sequences are SEHNR and FQNEAQ (reference sequence). DNA of the CDR3: TGTGCCAGCAGCTTAACTCTCCAGGGCGGGGGCTATGGCTACACCTTC. Protein sequence: CASSLTLQGGGYGYTF. Supplemented by reference TRBV7-9 and TRBJ1-2, the full variable domain reads DTGVSQNPRHKITKRGQNVTFRCDPISEHNRLYWYRQTLGQGPEFLTYFQNEAQLEKSRLLSDRFSAERPKGSFSTLEIQRTEQGDSAMYLCASSLTLQGGGYGYTFGSGTRLTVV.

V usage is TRBV6-5 and J usage is TRBJ1-1; D perhaps matches TRBD1 (5 bases). This CDR3 contains 14 residues. Looked up from germline, CDR1 is MNHEY and CDR2 is SVGAGI. V was shortened by 5 bases and J by 6 bases, with 16 bases between the two germline ends. CDR3 region: CASSRIQGSPEAFF. CDR3 sequence (DNA): TGTGCCAGCAGTCGCATTCAGGGATCCCCTGAAGCTTTCTTT.

The V gene is TRBV19, the J gene TRBJ1-6, with D uncertain. Trimming removed 6 bases from V and 0 bases from J, with 9 bases in between. The V gene's germline CDR1 is LNHDA and CDR2 SQIVND (reference sequence). This CDR3 region has 15 residues. The DNA of the CDR3 is TGTGCCAGTAGGAGCCGGAGCTCCTATAATTCACCCCTCCACTTT. The encoded protein is CASRSRSSYNSPLHF.

V usage is TRBV28 and J usage is TRBJ1-3; 9 bases match TRBD1. The V segment lost 6 bases and the J segment 2 bases; nucleotides outside the gene matches: 8. In germline, CDR1 is MDHEN, CDR2 SYDVKM. This CDR3 is 16 amino acids long. CDR3 loop: CASRPGQGQPGNTIYF. DNA for the CDR3: TGTGCCAGCAGACCGGGACAGGGACAACCTGGAAACACCATATATTTT.

The chain joins TRBV11-2 to TRBJ1-1; D unclear. Germline CDR1 SGHAT, CDR2 FQNNGV. The CDR3 has 13 residues. The V gene lost 5 bases and the J gene lost 0 bases, with 7 bases spanning the gap. CDR3 sequence (DNA): TGTGCCAGCAGCCGGGGTCTGAACACTGAAGCTTTCTTT. Translation gives CASSRGLNTEAFF.

This clone was detected only a few times. J is TRBJ1-2 and V is TRBV19; TRBD1 matches 7 bases. V gave up 5 bases and J gave up 8 bases; unmatched junction bases: 5. The germline gives CDR1 LNHDA, CDR2 SQIVND (reference sequence). The CDR3 totals 12 residues. This CDR3 is CASSPGGTGYTF. In nucleotides, the CDR3 is TGTGCCAGTAGTCCAGGGGGTACGGGCTACACCTTC.

Here the CDR3 DNA reads TGTGCCAGCAGCTTAGATCCCCTAGACCTCGAAGGCTACACCTTC. Amino acid sequence: CASSLDPLDLEGYTF. The chain has TRBV11-2 and TRBJ1-2, with D uncertain. V lost 0 bases, J lost 8 bases, and 16 bases lay in between. Germline V gene data show CDR1 as SGHAT and CDR2 as FQNNGV. The CDR3 is 15 residues long.

The chain employs TRBV4-1 and TRBJ2-7, with D uncertain. This CDR3 comprises 15 residues. V lost 0 bases and J lost 3, with 12 bases in between. The V gene's germline CDR1 is MGHRA and CDR2 YSYEKL. This CDR3 is CASSQDDGPDYEQYF. The CDR3 region has the DNA TGCGCCAGCAGCCAAGATGATGGGCCGGACTACGAGCAGTACTTC.

The chain has TRBV19 and TRBJ1-2, with a possible D match to TRBD1 (5 bases). The ends were cut back, 4 bases at V and 13 bases at J, with 13 bases in the middle. CDR1 and CDR2 from the germline V gene are LNHDA and SQIVND (reference sequence). The CDR3 has 11 amino acids. CDR3 bases: TGTGCCAGTAGTAGAGGACGGGACTGCACCTTC. Residues: CASSRGRDCTF.

This clone was recorded a few times. V gene TRBV7-2 combines with J gene TRBJ2-4, with D perhaps TRBD2 (6 bases). CDR3 length: 15 amino acids. The V end lost 5 bases, the J end lost 7 bases, and 18 bases lay between the germline ends. Looked up from germline, CDR1 is SGHTA and CDR2 is FQGNSA. In DNA, the CDR3 is TGTGCCAGCAGCGACCCCGGGACTTGGAAGAACATTCAGTACTTC. Protein sequence: CASSDPGTWKNIQYF.

There are many counts of this clone. CDR3 sequence: CASSSHETTGGSSPLHF. The CDR3 DNA reads TGTGCCAGCAGCTCCCACGAGACAACAGGGGGTAGTTCACCCCTCCACTTT. The gene calls are TRBV7-2 and TRBJ1-6; the match to TRBD1 covers 8 bases. Looked up from germline, CDR1 is SGHTA and CDR2 is FQGNSA. V lost 4 bases and J lost 9; bases outside the gene matches: 14. The CDR3 has 17 residues. The variable domain in full, with the rest retrieved from reference TRBV7-2 and TRBJ1-6, is GAGVSQSPSNKVTEKGKDVELRCDPISGHTALYWYRQSLGQGLEFLIYFQGNSAPDKSGLPSDRFSAERTGGSVSTLTIQRTQQEDSAVYLCASSSHETTGGSSPLHFGNGTRLTVT.

CDR3 sequence: CASSPSGGLQETQYF. The DNA for the CDR3 is TGTGCCAGCTCACCCAGCGGGGGCCTCCAAGAGACCCAGTACTTC. The chain carries TRBV18 and TRBJ2-5; TRBD2 matches 8 bases. This CDR3 spans 15 amino acids. CDR1 and CDR2 from the germline V gene are KGHSH and LQKENI. V shed 3 bases and J 1 base; nucleotides not matched to a gene: 4. Supplemented by reference TRBV18 and TRBJ2-5, the full variable domain reads NAGVMQNPRHLVRRRGQEARLRCSPMKGHSHVYWYRQLPEEGLKFMVYLQKENIIDESGMPKERFSAEFPKEGPSILRIQQVVRGDSAAYFCASSPSGGLQETQYFGPGTRLLVL.

This rearrangement joins TRBV7-8 to TRBJ2-5, with 15 nucleotides matching TRBD2. Germline V gives CDR1 SGHVS, CDR2 FQNEAQ. Trimming took 4 bases from V and 3 from J; bases not matched to a gene: 6. The CDR3 spans 17 residues. The CDR3 here is CASSSGLAGGPEETQYF. CDR3 nucleotides: TGTGCCAGCAGCTCTGGACTAGCGGGGGGGCCGGAAGAGACCCAGTACTTC.

This sequence joins TRBV7-3 and TRBJ1-1; 8 bases line up with TRBD1. J gave up 4 bases and V 3 bases, and 4 bases lay outside the gene matches. The CDR3 runs to 14 residues. The germline CDR1 and CDR2 sequences are SGHTA and FQGTGA. DNA of the CDR3: TGTGCCAGCAGCTTGACAGGGGACGGCACTGAAGCTTTCTTT. This codes for CASSLTGDGTEAFF.

The chain employs TRBV7-9 and TRBJ2-1; no clear D gene. The CDR3 extends over 12 amino acids. The germline V gene encodes CDR1 SEHNR and CDR2 FQNEAQ (reference sequence). Trimming stripped 0 bases from V and 7 bases from J, with 4 bases between. CDR3 amino acids: CASSLARNEQFF. In nucleotides, the CDR3 is TGTGCCAGCAGCTTAGCCCGGAATGAGCAGTTCTTC.

The CDR3 coding sequence is TGCGCCAGCAGCTTGAACCCAGCGGGAGAAAGCGAGACCCAGTACTTC. Protein: CASSLNPAGESETQYF. The chain couples TRBV5-1 to TRBJ2-5; 8 nucleotides align to TRBD2. This CDR3 is built from 16 residues. The V segment lost 1 base and the J segment 5 bases; nucleotides outside the gene matches: 10. Germline CDR1 is SGHRS and CDR2 is YFSETQ.

In its sample, this clone was seen a few times. The chain combines TRBV6-4 with TRBJ2-1; 7 bases align to TRBD1. The V gene's germline CDR1 is MRHNA and CDR2 SNTAGT. V was pared by 3 bases and J by 9 bases, with 11 bases of the junction left unmatched. The CDR3 is 15 amino acids. As DNA, the CDR3 is TGTGCCAGCAGTGAACAGGGGCCAGTTTTGGGTGAGCAGTTCTTC. Its translation: CASSEQGPVLGEQFF.

This clone turned up a few times. V is TRBV27 and J is TRBJ1-1, with TRBD1 matching over 7 bases. Germline V gives CDR1 MNHEY, CDR2 SMNVEV (reference sequence). Germline trimming cut 11 bases from V and 4 bases from J; bases unmatched to any gene: 4. This CDR3 is built from 11 residues. DNA for the CDR3: TGTGCCGCATACAGGGGCACTGAAGCTTTCTTT. It is translated as CAAYRGTEAFF.

The chain joins TRBV5-1 to TRBJ2-1, with TRBD2 matching 11 bases. The V and J ends lost 7 bases and 9 bases, in that order; junction bases with no gene match: 15. Germline values: CDR1 SGHRS, CDR2 YFSETQ. The CDR3 consists of 16 residues. In nucleotides, the CDR3 is TGCGCCAGCGCAATTAGCGGGAGGGCCGGCACTGGTGAGCAGTTCTTC. Translated: CASAISGRAGTGEQFF.

The V call is TRBV7-9, the J call TRBJ1-1; D is ambiguous. CDR3 size: 15 residues. The V end was cut by 1 base, the J end by 1 base, with 10 bases between. Germline CDR1 SEHNR, CDR2 FQNEAQ (reference sequence). This chain's CDR3 is CASSLVIGGNTEAFF. The CDR3 nucleotides read TGTGCCAGCAGCTTAGTAATCGGCGGGAACACTGAAGCTTTCTTT.

This sequence joins TRBV9 and TRBJ2-1, with TRBD2 matching 7 bases. Germline V gives CDR1 SGDLS, CDR2 YYNGEE. V dropped 6 bases and J dropped 10; count of bases not matched to a gene: 16. This CDR3 contains 15 residues. Here the CDR3 reads CASTKGGSGEGEQFF. CDR3 DNA: TGTGCCAGCACCAAAGGCGGGAGTGGGGAGGGGGAGCAGTTCTTC.

This clone was seen only a few times. The DNA of the CDR3 is TGTGCCAGCAGTTCAGGGGGCGTAGATGATGAAAAACTGTTTTTT. Protein product: CASSSGGVDDEKLFF. The V gene is TRBV6-6, the J gene TRBJ1-4; 8 bases fit TRBD1. V was pared by 4 bases and J by 6 bases, with 7 bases of the junction left unmatched. Germline values: CDR1 MNHNY, CDR2 SVGAGI (reference sequence). This CDR3 has 15 residues.